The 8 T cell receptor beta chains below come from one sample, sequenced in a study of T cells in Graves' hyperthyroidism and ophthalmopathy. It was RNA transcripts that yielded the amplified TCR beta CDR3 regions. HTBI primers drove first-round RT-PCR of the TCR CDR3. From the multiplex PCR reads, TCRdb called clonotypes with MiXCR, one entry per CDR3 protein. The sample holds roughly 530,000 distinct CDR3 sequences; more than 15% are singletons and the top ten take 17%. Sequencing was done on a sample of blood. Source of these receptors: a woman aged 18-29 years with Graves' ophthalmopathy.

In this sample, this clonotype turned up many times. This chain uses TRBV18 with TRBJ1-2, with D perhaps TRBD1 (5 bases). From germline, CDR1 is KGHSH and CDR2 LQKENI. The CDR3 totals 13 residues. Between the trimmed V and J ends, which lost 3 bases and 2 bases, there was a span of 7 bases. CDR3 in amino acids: CASSPRDNYGYTF. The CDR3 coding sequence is TGTGCCAGCTCACCCAGGGACAACTATGGCTACACCTTC.

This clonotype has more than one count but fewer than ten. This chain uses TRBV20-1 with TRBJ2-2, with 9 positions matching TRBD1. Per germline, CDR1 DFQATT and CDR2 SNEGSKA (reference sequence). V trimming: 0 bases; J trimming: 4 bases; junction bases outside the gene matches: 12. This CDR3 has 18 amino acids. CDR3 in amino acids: CSARDTGQGGLSTGELFF. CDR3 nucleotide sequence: TGCAGTGCTAGAGATACGGGACAGGGTGGGTTAAGCACCGGGGAGCTGTTTTTT.

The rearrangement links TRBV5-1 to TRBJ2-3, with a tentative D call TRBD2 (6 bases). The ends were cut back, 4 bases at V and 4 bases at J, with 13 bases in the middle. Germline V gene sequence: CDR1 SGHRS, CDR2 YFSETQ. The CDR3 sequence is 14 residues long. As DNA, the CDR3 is TGCGCCAGCAGCCAGGGACTTACCCCAGATACGCAGTATTTT. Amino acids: CASSQGLTPDTQYF.

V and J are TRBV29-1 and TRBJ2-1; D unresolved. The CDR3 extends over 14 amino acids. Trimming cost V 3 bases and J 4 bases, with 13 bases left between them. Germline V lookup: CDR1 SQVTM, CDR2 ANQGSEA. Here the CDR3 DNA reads TGCAGCGTTGACTTCCATGACGGATACAATGAGCAGTTCTTC. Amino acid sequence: CSVDFHDGYNEQFF.

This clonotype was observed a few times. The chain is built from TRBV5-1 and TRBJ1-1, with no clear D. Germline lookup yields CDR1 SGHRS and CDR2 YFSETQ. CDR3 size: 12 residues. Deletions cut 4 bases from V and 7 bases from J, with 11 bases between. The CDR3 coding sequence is TGCGCCAGCAGCCCCGAGCCGAATGAAGCTTTCTTT. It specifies CASSPEPNEAFF.

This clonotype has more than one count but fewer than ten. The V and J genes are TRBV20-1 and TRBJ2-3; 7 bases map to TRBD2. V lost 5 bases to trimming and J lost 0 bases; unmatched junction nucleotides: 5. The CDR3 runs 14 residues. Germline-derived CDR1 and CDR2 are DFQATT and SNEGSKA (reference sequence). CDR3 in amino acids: CSAFGLGSTDTQYF. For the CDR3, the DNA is TGCAGTGCTTTCGGACTAGGAAGCACAGATACGCAGTATTTT.

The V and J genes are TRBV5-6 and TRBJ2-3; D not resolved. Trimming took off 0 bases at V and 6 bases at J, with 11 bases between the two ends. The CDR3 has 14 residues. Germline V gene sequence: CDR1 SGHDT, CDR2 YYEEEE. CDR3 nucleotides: TGTGCCAGCAGCTTGGAACCCTACGGGGATACGCAGTATTTT. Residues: CASSLEPYGDTQYF. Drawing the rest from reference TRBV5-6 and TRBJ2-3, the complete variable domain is DAGVTQSPTHLIKTRGQQVTLRCSPKSGHDTVSWYQQALGQGPQFIFQYYEEEERQRGNFPDRFSGHQFPNYSSELNVNALLLGDSALYLCASSLEPYGDTQYFGPGTRLTVL.

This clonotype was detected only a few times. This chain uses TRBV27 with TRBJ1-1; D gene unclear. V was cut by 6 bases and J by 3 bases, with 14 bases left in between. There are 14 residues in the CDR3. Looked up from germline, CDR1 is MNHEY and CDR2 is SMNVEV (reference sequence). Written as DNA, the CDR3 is TGTGCCAGCAGCCCGGGCCCCGGGGACACTGAAGCTTTCTTT. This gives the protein CASSPGPGDTEAFF.